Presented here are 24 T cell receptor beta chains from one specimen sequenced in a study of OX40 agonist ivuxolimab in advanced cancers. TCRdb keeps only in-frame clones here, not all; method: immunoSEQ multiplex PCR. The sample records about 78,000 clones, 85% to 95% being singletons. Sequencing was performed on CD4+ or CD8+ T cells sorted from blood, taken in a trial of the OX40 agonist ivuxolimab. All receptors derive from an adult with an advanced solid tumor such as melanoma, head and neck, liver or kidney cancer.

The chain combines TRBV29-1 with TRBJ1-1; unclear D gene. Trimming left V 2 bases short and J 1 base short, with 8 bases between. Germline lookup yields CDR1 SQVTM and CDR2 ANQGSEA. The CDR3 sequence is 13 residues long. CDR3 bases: TGCAGCGTTGAAATTATGCGGAACACTGAAGCTTTCTTT. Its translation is CSVEIMRNTEAFF.

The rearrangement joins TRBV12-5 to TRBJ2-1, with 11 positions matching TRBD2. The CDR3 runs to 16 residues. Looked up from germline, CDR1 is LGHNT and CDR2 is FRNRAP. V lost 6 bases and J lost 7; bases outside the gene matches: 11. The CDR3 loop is CASGPRTSGLWNEQFF. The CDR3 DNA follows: TGTGCTAGTGGACCCCGGACTAGCGGGTTGTGGAATGAGCAGTTCTTC.

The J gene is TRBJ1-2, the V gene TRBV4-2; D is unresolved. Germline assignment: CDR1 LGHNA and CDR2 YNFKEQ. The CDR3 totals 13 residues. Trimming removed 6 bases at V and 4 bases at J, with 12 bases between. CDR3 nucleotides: TGTGCCAGCAGTCCCGACCAGGCCTATGGCTACACCTTC. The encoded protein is CASSPDQAYGYTF.

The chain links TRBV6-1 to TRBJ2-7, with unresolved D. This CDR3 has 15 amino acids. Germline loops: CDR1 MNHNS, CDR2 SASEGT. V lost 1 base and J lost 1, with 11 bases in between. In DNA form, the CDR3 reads TGTGCCAGCAGTGAAGACCTGCTAGTATCCTACGAGCAGTACTTC. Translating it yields CASSEDLLVSYEQYF.

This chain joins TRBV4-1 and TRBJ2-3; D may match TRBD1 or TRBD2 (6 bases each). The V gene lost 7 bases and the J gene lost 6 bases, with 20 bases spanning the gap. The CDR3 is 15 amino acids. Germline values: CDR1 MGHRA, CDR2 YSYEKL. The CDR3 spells CASKGGPLQTDTQYF. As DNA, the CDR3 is TGCGCCAGCAAAGGGGGGCCACTTCAGACGGATACGCAGTATTTT.

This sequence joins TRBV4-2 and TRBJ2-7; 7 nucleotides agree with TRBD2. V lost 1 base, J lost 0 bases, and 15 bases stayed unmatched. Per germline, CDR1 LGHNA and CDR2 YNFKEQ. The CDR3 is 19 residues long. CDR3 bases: TGTGCCAGCAGCCAAGTCCAAGCGGGGAGCTCCGTATTCTCCTACGAGCAGTACTTC. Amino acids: CASSQVQAGSSVFSYEQYF.

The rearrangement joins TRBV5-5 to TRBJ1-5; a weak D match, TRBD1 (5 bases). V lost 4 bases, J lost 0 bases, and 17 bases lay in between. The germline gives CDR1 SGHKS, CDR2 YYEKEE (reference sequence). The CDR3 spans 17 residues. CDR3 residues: CASSIWASGGSNQPQHF. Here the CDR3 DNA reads TGTGCCAGCAGCATATGGGCCTCGGGGGGTAGCAATCAGCCCCAGCATTTT.

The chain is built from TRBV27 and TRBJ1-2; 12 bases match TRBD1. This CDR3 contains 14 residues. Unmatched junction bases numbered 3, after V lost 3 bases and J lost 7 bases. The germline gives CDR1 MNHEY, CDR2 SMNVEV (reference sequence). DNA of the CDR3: TGTGCCAGCAGTTTCGGGACAGGGGGCGGTGGCTACACCTTC. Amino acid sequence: CASSFGTGGGGYTF.

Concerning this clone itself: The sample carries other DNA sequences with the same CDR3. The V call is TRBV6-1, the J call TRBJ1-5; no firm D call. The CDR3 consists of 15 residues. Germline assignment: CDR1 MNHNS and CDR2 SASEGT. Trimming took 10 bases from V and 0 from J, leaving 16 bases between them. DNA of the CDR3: TGTGCCACCACACCTGGCCAGTATAGCAATCAGCCCCAGCATTTT. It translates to CATTPGQYSNQPQHF.

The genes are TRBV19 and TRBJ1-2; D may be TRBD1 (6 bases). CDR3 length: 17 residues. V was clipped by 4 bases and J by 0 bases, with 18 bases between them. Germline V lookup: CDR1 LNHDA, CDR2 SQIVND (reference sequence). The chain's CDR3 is CASSRTVTTPTNYGYTF. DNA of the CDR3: TGTGCCAGTAGTAGGACAGTAACCACCCCAACTAACTATGGCTACACCTTC.

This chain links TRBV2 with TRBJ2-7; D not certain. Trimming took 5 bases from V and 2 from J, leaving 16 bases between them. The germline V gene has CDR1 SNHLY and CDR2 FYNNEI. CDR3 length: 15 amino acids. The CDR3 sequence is CASSRFDPETYEQYF. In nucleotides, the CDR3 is TGTGCCAGCAGTCGTTTCGACCCCGAAACCTACGAGCAGTACTTC.

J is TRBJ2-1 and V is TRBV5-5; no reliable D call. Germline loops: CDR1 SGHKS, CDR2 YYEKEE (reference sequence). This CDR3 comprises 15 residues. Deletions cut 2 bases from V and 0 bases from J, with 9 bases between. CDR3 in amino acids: CASSLRMSSYNEQFF. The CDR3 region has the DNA TGTGCCAGCAGCTTACGTATGAGCTCCTACAATGAGCAGTTCTTC.

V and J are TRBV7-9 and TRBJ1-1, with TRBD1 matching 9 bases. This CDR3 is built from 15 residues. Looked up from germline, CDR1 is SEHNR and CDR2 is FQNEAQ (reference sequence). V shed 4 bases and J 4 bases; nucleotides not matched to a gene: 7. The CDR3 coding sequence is TGTGCCAGCAGCTGGCGGGACAGGGCTGGCACTGAAGCTTTCTTT. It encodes CASSWRDRAGTEAFF.

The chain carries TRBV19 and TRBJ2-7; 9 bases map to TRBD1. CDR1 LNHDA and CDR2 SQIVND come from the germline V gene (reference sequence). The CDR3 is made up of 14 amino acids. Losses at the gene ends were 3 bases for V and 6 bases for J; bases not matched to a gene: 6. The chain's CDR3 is CASSIGTGRGEQYF. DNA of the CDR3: TGTGCCAGTAGTATTGGGACAGGGAGGGGCGAGCAGTACTTC.

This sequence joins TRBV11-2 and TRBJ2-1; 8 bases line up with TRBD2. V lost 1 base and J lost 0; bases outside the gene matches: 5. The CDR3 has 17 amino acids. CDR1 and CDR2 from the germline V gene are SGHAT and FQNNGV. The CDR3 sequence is CASSLVGGGSSYNEQFF. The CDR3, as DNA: TGTGCCAGCAGCTTAGTTGGCGGGGGGAGCTCCTACAATGAGCAGTTCTTC. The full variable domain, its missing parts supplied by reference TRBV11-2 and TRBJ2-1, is EAGVAQSPRYKIIEKRQSVAFWCNPISGHATLYWYQQILGQGPKLLIQFQNNGVVDDSQLPKDRFSAERLKGVDSTLKIQPAKLEDSAVYLCASSLVGGGSSYNEQFFGPGTRLTVL.

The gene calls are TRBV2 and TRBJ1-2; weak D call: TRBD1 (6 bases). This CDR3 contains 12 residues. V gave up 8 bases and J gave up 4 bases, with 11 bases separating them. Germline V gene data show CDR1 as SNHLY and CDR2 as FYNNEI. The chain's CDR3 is CASSTGLYGYTF. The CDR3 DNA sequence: TGTGCCAGCTCAACAGGGCTCTATGGCTACACCTTC.

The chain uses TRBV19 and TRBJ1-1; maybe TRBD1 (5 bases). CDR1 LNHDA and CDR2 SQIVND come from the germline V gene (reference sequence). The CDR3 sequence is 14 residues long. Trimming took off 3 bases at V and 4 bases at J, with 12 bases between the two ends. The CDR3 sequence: CASSMYRGGTEAFF. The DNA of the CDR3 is TGTGCCAGTAGTATGTATAGGGGAGGCACTGAAGCTTTCTTT.

DNA of the CDR3: TGTGCCAGCAGCCGACAGGGAGTGGACTATGGCTACACCTTC. It encodes CASSRQGVDYGYTF. V gene TRBV5-8 combines with J gene TRBJ1-2, with 7 bases lining up with TRBD1. The ends lost 4 bases at V and 3 bases at J; junction bases unmatched: 6. The CDR3 has 14 residues. Germline loops: CDR1 SGHTS, CDR2 YDEGEE. The variable domain in full, completed from reference TRBV5-8 and TRBJ1-2, reads EAGVTQSPTHLIKTRGQQATLRCSPISGHTSVYWYQQALGLGLQFLLWYDEGEERNRGNFPPRFSGRQFPNYSSELNVNALELEDSALYLCASSRQGVDYGYTFGSGTRLTVV.

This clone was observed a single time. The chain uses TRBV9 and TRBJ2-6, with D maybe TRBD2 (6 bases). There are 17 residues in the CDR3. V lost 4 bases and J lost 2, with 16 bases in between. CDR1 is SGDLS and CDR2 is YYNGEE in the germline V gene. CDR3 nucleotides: TGTGCCAGCAGCTCGGGGGTCCAGCTAGCTGGGGCCAACGTCCTGACTTTC. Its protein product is CASSSGVQLAGANVLTF.

The CDR3 region is CASRPDRDSFYEQYF. CDR3 DNA: TGTGCCAGCAGACCCGACAGGGACTCTTTCTACGAGCAGTACTTC. The V gene is TRBV28, the J gene TRBJ2-7, with a possible D match to TRBD1 (7 bases). The CDR3 length is 15 residues. V lost 6 bases, J lost 3 bases, and 18 bases lay in between. Germline V gene lookup returns CDR1 MDHEN and CDR2 SYDVKM.

The CDR3 bases are TGTGCCAGCAGCTTGCCCCGCAGGGCAGATACGCAGTATTTT. It specifies CASSLPRRADTQYF. The rearrangement links TRBV5-4 to TRBJ2-3; weak D call: TRBD1 (5 bases). The V gene's germline CDR1 is SGHNT and CDR2 YYREEE (reference sequence). CDR3 size: 14 residues. Trimming stripped 1 base from V and 4 bases from J, with 10 bases between.

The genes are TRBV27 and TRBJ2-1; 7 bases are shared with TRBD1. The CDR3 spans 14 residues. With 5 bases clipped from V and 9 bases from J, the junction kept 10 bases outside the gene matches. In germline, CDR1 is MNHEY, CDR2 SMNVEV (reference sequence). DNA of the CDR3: TGTGCCAGCAGTATCGCCCCGACAGGGAGTGAGCAGTTCTTC. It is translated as CASSIAPTGSEQFF.

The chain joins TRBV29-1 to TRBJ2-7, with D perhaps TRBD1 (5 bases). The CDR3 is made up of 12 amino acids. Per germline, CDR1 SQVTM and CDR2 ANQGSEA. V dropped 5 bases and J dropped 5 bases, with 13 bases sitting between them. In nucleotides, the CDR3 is TGCAGCGTTATGGACATACCCCACGAGCAGTACTTC. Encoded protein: CSVMDIPHEQYF.

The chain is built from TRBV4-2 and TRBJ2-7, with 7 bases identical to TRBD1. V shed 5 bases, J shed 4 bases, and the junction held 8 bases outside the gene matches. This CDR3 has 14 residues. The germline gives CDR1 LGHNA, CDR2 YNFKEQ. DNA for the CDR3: TGTGCCAGCAGCTTGTTAGGACAGGATTACGAGCAGTACTTC. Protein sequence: CASSLLGQDYEQYF.